A single sample is the source of the 8 T cell receptor beta chains below, sequenced in a study of blood T cell repertoires in COVID-19. This table comes from immunoSEQ multiplex PCR, and its TCRdb copy is limited to in-frame clones, with some not included. The table records under 100,000 clones, roughly 87% of them present only once. Sequences were obtained from peripheral blood. Receptors were obtained from a male donor with acute or convalescent COVID-19.

This chain uses TRBV2 with TRBJ1-6; D is unclear. The CDR3 totals 13 residues. Trimming left V 5 bases short and J 8 bases short, with 10 bases between. Per the germline V gene, CDR1 is SNHLY and CDR2 is FYNNEI. The CDR3 reads CASSQEPYSPLHF. The CDR3 DNA sequence: TGTGCCAGCAGTCAGGAACCTTATTCACCCCTCCACTTT.

The chain combines TRBV2 with TRBJ1-1, with D hard to call. V was pared by 0 bases and J by 2 bases, with 7 bases between. Looked up from germline, CDR1 is SNHLY and CDR2 is FYNNEI. This CDR3 comprises 14 residues. The CDR3 loop is CASSEAQSNTEAFF. The CDR3 DNA is TGTGCCAGCAGTGAAGCTCAATCCAACACTGAAGCTTTCTTT.

The rearrangement links TRBV5-4 to TRBJ2-1; no reliable D call. CDR1 and CDR2 (germline): SGHNT, YYREEE (reference sequence). The length of the CDR3 is 12 residues. V lost 5 bases, J lost 2 bases, and 5 bases lay in between. The CDR3, as DNA: TGTGCCAGCAGTGTTACCTACAATGAGCAGTTCTTC. This codes for CASSVTYNEQFF.

The CDR3: CASSGGQEGETQYF. The CDR3 bases are TGCGCCAGCAGCGGCGGACAGGAGGGAGAGACCCAGTACTTC. The chain employs TRBV5-1 and TRBJ2-5, with D tentatively TRBD1 (7 bases). The germline gives CDR1 SGHRS, CDR2 YFSETQ. This CDR3 is 14 amino acids long. The V end was cut by 4 bases, the J end by 4 bases, with 14 bases between.

This chain links TRBV19 with TRBJ1-5; 7 bases agree with TRBD1. CDR1 is LNHDA and CDR2 is SQIVND in the germline V gene (reference sequence). The J segment lost 6 bases and the V segment lost 5 bases, leaving 7 bases of the junction unmatched. This CDR3 spans 14 amino acids. DNA for the CDR3: TGTGCCAGTAGTGGAGACAGGGATCGTCAGCCCCAGCATTTT. Protein: CASSGDRDRQPQHF.

This clone was counted a few times. This chain links TRBV7-6 with TRBJ2-3; TRBD2 matches 12 bases. The CDR3 runs 18 residues. With V trimmed by 4 bases and J by 6 bases, 14 bases remained unmatched. The germline V gene encodes CDR1 SGHVS and CDR2 FNYEAQ. The CDR3 is CASSSTPRLAGALDTQYF. Here the CDR3 DNA reads TGTGCCAGCAGCTCAACCCCGAGACTAGCGGGGGCTCTGGATACGCAGTATTTT.

The chain's CDR3 is CASTRPPTGYGYTF. The CDR3 DNA follows: TGTGCCAGCACCCGCCCCCCGACGGGCTATGGCTACACCTTC. The V gene is TRBV28, the J gene TRBJ1-2; no clear D gene. The CDR3 totals 14 residues. The germline V and J ends were trimmed by 7 bases and 4 bases, with 16 bases remaining between them. Germline V gene lookup returns CDR1 MDHEN and CDR2 SYDVKM.

This chain connects TRBV6-1 to TRBJ1-5; 7 nucleotides align to TRBD1. The CDR3 totals 16 residues. Trimming removed 4 bases from V and 1 base from J; junction bases left unmatched: 7. The germline gives CDR1 MNHNS, CDR2 SASEGT. The CDR3 sequence: CASSVTPTGSNQPQHF. The CDR3 DNA reads TGTGCCAGCAGTGTTACCCCGACAGGGAGCAATCAGCCCCAGCATTTT.